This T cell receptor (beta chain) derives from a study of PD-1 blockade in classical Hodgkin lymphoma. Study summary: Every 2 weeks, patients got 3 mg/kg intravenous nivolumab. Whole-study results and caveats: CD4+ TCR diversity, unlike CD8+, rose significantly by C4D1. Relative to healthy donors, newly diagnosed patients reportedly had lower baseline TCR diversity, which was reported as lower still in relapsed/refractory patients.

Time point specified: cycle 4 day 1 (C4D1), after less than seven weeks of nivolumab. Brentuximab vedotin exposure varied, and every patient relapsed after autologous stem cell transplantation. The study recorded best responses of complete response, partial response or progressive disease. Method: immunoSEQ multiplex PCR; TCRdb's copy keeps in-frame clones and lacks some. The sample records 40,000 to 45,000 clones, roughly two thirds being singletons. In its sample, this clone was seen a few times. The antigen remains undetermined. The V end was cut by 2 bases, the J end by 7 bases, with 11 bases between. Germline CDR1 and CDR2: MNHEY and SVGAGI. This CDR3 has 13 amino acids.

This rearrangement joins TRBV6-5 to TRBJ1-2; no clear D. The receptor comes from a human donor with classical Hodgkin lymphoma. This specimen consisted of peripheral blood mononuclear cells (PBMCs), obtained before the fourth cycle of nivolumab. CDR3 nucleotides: TGTGCCAGCAGTTACCCGGGTAGTCGTGGCTACACCTTC. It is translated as CASSYPGSRGYTF.